A single sample gave rise to the 20 T cell receptor beta chains below, sequenced in a study of neoadjuvant anti-PD-1 for oral cavity cancer. Assay used: immunoSEQ multiplex PCR; TCRdb lists only in-frame clones, some missing. The data show over 13,000 clones, 70% to 80% seen once. The sequencing used PBMCs, collected before nivolumab (anti-PD-1) treatment. Receptors originate from a person aged 35-79 years with oral cavity squamous cell carcinoma.

The CDR3 DNA sequence: TGCGCCAGCAGCCCTCGGGGGACTAGCAGGGGGGCTAACAATGAGCAGTTCTTC. It is translated as CASSPRGTSRGANNEQFF. J is TRBJ2-1 and V is TRBV4-1, with TRBD2 matching 9 bases. There are 18 residues in the CDR3. V was clipped by 4 bases and J by 5 bases; unmatched bases: 15. In germline, CDR1 is MGHRA, CDR2 YSYEKL.

The chain links TRBV29-1 to TRBJ2-6, with 12 bases lining up with TRBD2. Trimming at V came to 7 bases and at J to 0 bases, leaving 7 bases not matched to a gene. Germline CDR1 SQVTM, CDR2 ANQGSEA. The CDR3 is 17 amino acids. CDR3 DNA sequence: TGCAGCGCAAGGACTAGCGGGGTCAGCTCTGGGGCCAACGTCCTGACTTTC. Encoded protein: CSARTSGVSSGANVLTF.

This rearrangement joins TRBV18 to TRBJ1-6; D possibly corresponds to TRBD1 (6 bases). CDR1 and CDR2 (germline): KGHSH, LQKENI. The CDR3 spans 16 residues. V was trimmed by 3 bases and J by 5 bases, leaving 14 bases between them. CDR3 DNA: TGTGCCAGCTCACCTTTGGACAGTCCCCATAATTCACCCCTCCACTTT. It is translated as CASSPLDSPHNSPLHF.

CDR3 bases: TGCGCCAGCAGCCCGGCTGGCTTCGGCGGCAATGAGCAGTTCTTC. This sequence encodes CASSPAGFGGNEQFF. The chain carries TRBV5-1 and TRBJ2-1, with D uncertain. The V gene lost 4 bases and the J gene lost 6 bases, with 17 bases spanning the gap. This CDR3 has 15 amino acids. CDR1 is SGHRS and CDR2 is YFSETQ in the germline V gene.

This chain connects TRBV4-1 to TRBJ2-3, with 13 bases matching TRBD2. The CDR3 is made up of 21 amino acids. Germline V gene data show CDR1 as MGHRA and CDR2 as YSYEKL. V shed 3 bases, J shed 1 base, and the junction held 16 bases outside the gene matches. The CDR3 bases are TGCGCCAGCAGCCAGACCGACGGACTAGCGGGAGACCCAGGGGGCACAGATACGCAGTATTTT. Protein sequence: CASSQTDGLAGDPGGTDTQYF.

This chain connects TRBV30 to TRBJ1-5, with 10 bases aligning to TRBD1. The length of the CDR3 is 14 residues. The V segment lost 5 bases and the J segment 3 bases; nucleotides outside the gene matches: 4. The V gene's germline CDR1 is GTSNPN and CDR2 SVGIG (reference sequence). The CDR3 reads CAWEGTGDNQPQHF. CDR3 coding DNA: TGTGCCTGGGAAGGGACAGGGGACAATCAGCCCCAGCATTTT.

This clone was detected a few times. The rearrangement joins TRBV19 to TRBJ1-6, with D possibly matching TRBD1 (5 bases). This CDR3 spans 17 amino acids. V was clipped by 3 bases and J by 8 bases, with 20 bases between them. Germline lookup yields CDR1 LNHDA and CDR2 SQIVND (reference sequence). DNA for the CDR3: TGTGCCAGTAGTATGGGACCGGGACTGACCCTTGATTCACCCCTCCACTTT. Amino acids: CASSMGPGLTLDSPLHF.

The genes are TRBV28 and TRBJ1-5, with a tentative D call TRBD1 (6 bases). V was trimmed by 0 bases and J by 0 bases, leaving 15 bases between them. The CDR3 runs 18 residues. Germline CDR1 reads MDHEN; CDR2 reads SYDVKM. The CDR3 DNA reads TGTGCCAGCAGTTTATGGGCAGGGAGGGGGTATAGCAATCAGCCCCAGCATTTT. It specifies CASSLWAGRGYSNQPQHF. Filled out from reference TRBV28 and TRBJ1-5, the complete variable domain reads DVKVTQSSRYLVKRTGEKVFLECVQDMDHENMFWYRQDPGLGLRLIYFSYDVKMKEKGDIPEGYSVSREKKERFSLILESASTNQTSMYLCASSLWAGRGYSNQPQHFGDGTRLSIL.

The count of this clone is one. The chain carries TRBV11-2 and TRBJ1-5; possibly TRBD1 for D (6 bases). The germline V gene encodes CDR1 SGHAT and CDR2 FQNNGV. V was cut by 3 bases and J by 9 bases, with 15 bases left in between. CDR3 length: 14 residues. As DNA, the CDR3 is TGTGCCAGCAGCTTCGGACAGCCTAATGGGCCCCAGCATTTT. This sequence encodes CASSFGQPNGPQHF.

The rearrangement uses TRBV19 and TRBJ1-5, with D unresolved. Germline lookup yields CDR1 LNHDA and CDR2 SQIVND (reference sequence). V lost 7 bases, J lost 3 bases, and 13 bases lay in between. The CDR3 is 14 amino acids. CDR3 nucleotide sequence: TGTGCCAGTAATGGGCAGATCTTCAATCAGCCCCAGCATTTT. Protein product: CASNGQIFNQPQHF.

This clone came up a few times. The V and J genes are TRBV7-2 and TRBJ1-1; D unclear. V lost 4 bases and J lost 0, with 6 bases in between. The CDR3 covers 13 residues. Germline V lookup: CDR1 SGHTA, CDR2 FQGNSA. CDR3 nucleotide sequence: TGTGCCAGCAGCTCAGGACTGAACACTGAAGCTTTCTTT. Its translation is CASSSGLNTEAFF.

The rearrangement uses TRBV7-9 and TRBJ1-2; no clear D. There are 13 residues in the CDR3. Trimming took off 4 bases at V and 6 bases at J, with 12 bases between the two ends. Germline CDR1 SEHNR, CDR2 FQNEAQ (reference sequence). CDR3: CASSSLGRDGYTF. For the CDR3, the DNA is TGTGCCAGCAGCTCCTTAGGACGCGATGGCTACACCTTC.

The CDR3 DNA reads as TGTGCCAGCAGCTTAGGACAGAGGAAATACAATGAGCAGTTCTTC. It yields the protein CASSLGQRKYNEQFF. The rearrangement links TRBV11-2 to TRBJ2-1; D is perhaps TRBD1 (5 bases). V was pared by 1 base and J by 4 bases, with 11 bases between. This CDR3 is 15 amino acids long. The germline CDR1 and CDR2 sequences are SGHAT and FQNNGV. Full variable domain (remainder filled in from reference TRBV11-2 and TRBJ2-1): EAGVAQSPRYKIIEKRQSVAFWCNPISGHATLYWYQQILGQGPKLLIQFQNNGVVDDSQLPKDRFSAERLKGVDSTLKIQPAKLEDSAVYLCASSLGQRKYNEQFFGPGTRLTVL.

This clone has a handful of counts. The V and J genes are TRBV27 and TRBJ1-1, with D perhaps matching TRBD1 (5 bases). Germline CDR1 reads MNHEY; CDR2 reads SMNVEV (reference sequence). This CDR3 is built from 14 residues. Trimming left V 2 bases short and J 1 base short, with 8 bases between. The CDR3 loop reads CASSLRGGNTEAFF. DNA of the CDR3: TGTGCCAGCAGTTTACGGGGGGGGAACACTGAAGCTTTCTTT.

The chain is built from TRBV2 and TRBJ2-3, with D tentatively TRBD1 or TRBD2 (5 bases each). Trimming took 6 bases from V and 0 from J, leaving 13 bases between them. Germline V gives CDR1 SNHLY, CDR2 FYNNEI. CDR3 length equals 15 residues. In DNA, the CDR3 is TGTGCCAGCAGCAGGGACCGCGTAAGCACAGATACGCAGTATTTT. Residues: CASSRDRVSTDTQYF.

The genes are TRBV7-2 and TRBJ1-1, with D perhaps TRBD1 (5 bases). V was pared by 1 base and J by 7 bases, with 13 bases between. The CDR3 covers 14 residues. Germline loops: CDR1 SGHTA, CDR2 FQGNSA. CDR3 loop: CASSLGRGTVEAFF. The CDR3 DNA reads as TGTGCCAGCAGCTTAGGGCGGGGGACGGTTGAAGCTTTCTTT.

The chain combines TRBV6-1 with TRBJ2-7; D is undetermined. The CDR3 has 13 amino acids. Germline CDR1 reads MNHNS; CDR2 reads SASEGT. The V end was cut by 0 bases, the J end by 11 bases, with 14 bases between. DNA of the CDR3: TGTGCCAGCAGTGAAGCGGCGCTCGGGCAGGAGTACTTC. Translation gives CASSEAALGQEYF.

This clone occurred a few times. V and J are TRBV5-1 and TRBJ2-3; tentatively, D is TRBD2 (5 bases). This CDR3 has 18 residues. V gave up 4 bases and J gave up 3 bases, with 24 bases separating them. The germline CDR1 and CDR2 sequences are SGHRS and YFSETQ. DNA of the CDR3: TGCGCCAGCAGCCTGGGAGAGGGATCAGGTTTCCGGACAGATACGCAGTATTTT. Translating it yields CASSLGEGSGFRTDTQYF.

This clone was found a few times. V is TRBV5-6 and J is TRBJ1-2, with unresolved D. CDR3 size: 14 residues. Germline CDR1 reads SGHDT; CDR2 reads YYEEEE. Between the trimmed V and J ends, which lost 0 bases and 8 bases, there was a span of 14 bases. The DNA of the CDR3 is TGTGCCAGCAGCTTGGGTCGCGTGGCGGGGGGCTACACCTTC. It translates to CASSLGRVAGGYTF. Filled out from reference TRBV5-6 and TRBJ1-2, the complete variable domain reads DAGVTQSPTHLIKTRGQQVTLRCSPKSGHDTVSWYQQALGQGPQFIFQYYEEEERQRGNFPDRFSGHQFPNYSSELNVNALLLGDSALYLCASSLGRVAGGYTFGSGTRLTVV.

The chain recombines TRBV30 with TRBJ2-1; TRBD2 agrees at 10 bases. V dropped 7 bases and J dropped 10; count of bases not matched to a gene: 16. Looked up from germline, CDR1 is GTSNPN and CDR2 is SVGIG (reference sequence). The CDR3 is made up of 15 amino acids. This CDR3 is CAFPTIAGGAGEQFF. Here the CDR3 DNA reads TGTGCCTTCCCGACGATAGCGGGAGGTGCGGGCGAGCAGTTCTTC.